The clone carrying this T cell receptor beta chain was picked up one time. Authors' processing steps: Estimation of nucleated cell counts was performed using reference gene primer amplification. Sequencing used immunoSEQ multiplex PCR; TCRdb keeps in-frame clones, though not all of them. V and J calls and clone size are copied from that table; D and trimming were computed from the DNA. The sample yields approximately 94,000 clones, around 80% seen once. V was cut by 8 bases and J by 4 bases, with 14 bases left in between. The CDR3 totals 13 residues. Germline V lookup: CDR1 LNHDA, CDR2 SQIVND (reference sequence). The data were taken from a study of blood T cell repertoires in COVID-19. In the study overall: Both acute and convalescent COVID-19 samples were obtained from the United States, Italy and Spain. PBMCs, B-cell-depleted T cells, or T cells provided the cDNA or gDNA that made up the material.

This clonotype originated in a human donor in a cohort sampled during active COVID-19. Material: peripheral blood. The chain is built from TRBV19 and TRBJ1-2, with D perhaps matching TRBD1 (6 bases). CDR3 loop: CASDPGQIYGYTF. CDR3 nucleotide sequence: TGTGCCAGTGACCCTGGACAGATCTATGGCTACACCTTC. The entire variable domain, with the rest obtained from reference TRBV19 and TRBJ1-2, is as follows: DGGITQSPKYLFRKEGQNVTLSCEQNLNHDAMYWYRQDPGQGLRLIYYSQIVNDFQKGDIAEGYSVSREKKESFPLTVTSAQKNPTAFYLCASDPGQIYGYTFGSGTRLTVV.